These 12 T cell receptor beta chains were sequenced from one sample in a study of regulatory T cells in long-lasting Graves disease. Time point described: persistent/refractory GD, antithyroid drugs over 5 years with positive TRAb. Preparation of the TCR library used RNA extracted from PBMCs. According to the study, TCR beta libraries were built with iRepertoire HTBI primers and CDR3-region Arm-PCR. Each CDR3 protein is one row after TCRdb ran MiXCR on the multiplex PCR reads. The profile shows roughly 450,000 distinct CDR3 sequences, more than 20% of them singletons. The sample was peripheral blood mononuclear cells (PBMCs), taken when the disease was refractory, from a patient treated with antithyroid drugs. All receptors come from a female donor with Graves disease.

This clonotype was seen ten or more times. The chain has TRBV11-2 and TRBJ2-7; D uncertain. Germline V gene sequence: CDR1 SGHAT, CDR2 FQNNGV. Trimming stripped 0 bases from V and 2 bases from J, with 11 bases between. This CDR3 contains 15 residues. As DNA, the CDR3 is TGTGCCAGCAGCTTAGATCTTAATCCCGCCTACGAGCAGTACTTC. Translated: CASSLDLNPAYEQYF.

This clonotype was found many times. V usage is TRBV12-3 or TRBV12-4 and J usage is TRBJ2-7; 8 bases are shared with TRBD2. J was trimmed by 2 bases and V by 7 bases; bases with no gene match: 7. The CDR3 runs 14 residues. The CDR3 DNA follows: TGTGCCAGCACCCCCGGGGGGGTAGCCTACGAGCAGTACTTC. It codes for CASTPGGVAYEQYF.

This clonotype was seen repeatedly, ten times or more. V gene TRBV27 combines with J gene TRBJ2-7, with TRBD2 matching 7 bases. V was pared by 2 bases and J by 0 bases, with 1 base of the junction left unmatched. CDR3 length: 14 residues. Per the germline V gene, CDR1 is MNHEY and CDR2 is SMNVEV (reference sequence). CDR3 nucleotides: TGTGCCAGCAGTTTACAGCGGGGCTCCTACGAGCAGTACTTC. Translation gives CASSLQRGSYEQYF.

The sample holds many counts of this clonotype. The chain is built from TRBV28 and TRBJ1-2; no reliable D call. The CDR3 covers 14 residues. Germline CDR1 reads MDHEN; CDR2 reads SYDVKM. Trimming left V 5 bases short and J 4 bases short, with 14 bases between. The CDR3 sequence is CASSPQVAPYGYTF. The CDR3 DNA reads TGTGCCAGCAGTCCCCAGGTCGCTCCCTATGGCTACACCTTC.

The J gene is TRBJ2-7, the V gene TRBV28, with 7 bases fitting TRBD1. CDR3 length equals 17 residues. Per germline, CDR1 MDHEN and CDR2 SYDVKM. V lost 6 bases, J lost 6 bases, and 20 bases stayed unmatched. CDR3 sequence (DNA): TGTGCCAGCAGACCCTTCCATCGACAGGGCCTAACCTGCGAGCAGTACTTC. This translates into CASRPFHRQGLTCEQYF.

With respect to this clonotype: One end of the junction fails to match germline, which may point to a read error. J is TRBJ2-1 and V is TRBV7-9; D is ambiguous. The germline gives CDR1 SEHNR, CDR2 FQNEAQ (reference sequence). The CDR3 consists of 11 residues. CDR3 nucleotides: TGTGCCAGTAGCTTCACCTATGAGCAGTTCTTC. It translates to CASSFTYEQFF.

In this sample, this clonotype turned up many times. V usage is TRBV5-1 and J usage is TRBJ2-2; D gene unclear. The V end was cut by 9 bases, the J end by 6 bases, with 15 bases between. The CDR3 extends over 13 amino acids. Germline-derived CDR1 and CDR2 are SGHRS and YFSETQ. CDR3 region: CATAPFGSGELFF. CDR3 coding DNA: TGCGCCACCGCCCCTTTTGGATCCGGGGAGCTGTTTTTT.

V gene TRBV7-2 combines with J gene TRBJ2-3; 7 nucleotides align to TRBD2. V trimming: 0 bases; J trimming: 4 bases; junction bases outside the gene matches: 4. Germline lookup yields CDR1 SGHTA and CDR2 FQGNSA. The CDR3 covers 15 residues. DNA for the CDR3: TGTGCCAGCAGCTTAGCGGGAGGGCCCTCAGATACGCAGTATTTT. It yields the protein CASSLAGGPSDTQYF.

This sequence joins TRBV19 and TRBJ2-2; 13 bases line up with TRBD2. Germline CDR1 reads LNHDA; CDR2 reads SQIVND (reference sequence). Trimming at V came to 4 bases and at J to 4 bases, leaving 9 bases not matched to a gene. The CDR3 runs 18 residues. The CDR3 nucleotides are TGTGCCAGTAGTACTGGACTAGCGGGAGTCTCGAGCACCGGGGAGCTGTTTTTT. It specifies CASSTGLAGVSSTGELFF. The entire variable domain, with the rest obtained from reference TRBV19 and TRBJ2-2, is as follows: DGGITQSPKYLFRKEGQNVTLSCEQNLNHDAMYWYRQDPGQGLRLIYYSQIVNDFQKGDIAEGYSVSREKKESFPLTVTSAQKNPTAFYLCASSTGLAGVSSTGELFFGEGSRLTVL.

In regard to this clonotype: Relative to the germline gene, one junction end is altered; a read error may explain this. V and J are TRBV28 and TRBJ2-2, with TRBD2 as a possible D gene (5 bases). The germline V gene encodes CDR1 MDHEN and CDR2 SYDVKM. This CDR3 region has 13 residues. The DNA for the CDR3 is TGTGCCAACAGTTTAGTTGGGAGCGGGGAGCTGTTTTTT. Translation: CANSLVGSGELFF.

Details on this clonotype: Given a much more abundant clone one base away, this may be a read error. The chain joins TRBV28 to TRBJ1-2; tentative D call: TRBD1 (5 bases). CDR3 length: 13 residues. CDR1 is MDHEN and CDR2 is SYDVKM in the germline V gene. This chain's CDR3 is CAGSPGSGYGYTF. CDR3 coding DNA: TGTGCCGGCAGCCCAGGGAGTGGCTATGGCTACACCTTC.

This clonotype has ten or more counts. The genes are TRBV12-3 or TRBV12-4 and TRBJ2-7; no definite D call. This CDR3 contains 12 residues. V was clipped by 5 bases and J by 6 bases, with 11 bases between them. CDR3 bases: TGTGCCAGCAGTAAGGGTTCTCGCGAGCAGTACTTC. It yields the protein CASSKGSREQYF.